Listed here is a single TCR beta chain. Antigen: not known. This record belongs to a study of T cells in narcolepsy. Study details: Enrolled donors included narcolepsy type 1 or type 2 patients and healthy controls.

The study's findings and limits: Reportedly, autoreactive clonotypes were serially detected in patients' blood but not controls'. Autoreactive clone sequences were missing from some blood memory CD4+ repertoires. Comparing one patient's CSF and blood CD4+ clonotypes highlighted HCRT- and TRIB2-specific autoreactive clonotypes.

Profiling relied on immunoSEQ multiplex PCR, and the TCRdb table lists in-frame clones only, not all of them. Among about 40,000 clones listed, approximately 89% were seen once. Trimming stripped 3 bases from V and 1 base from J, with 7 bases between. The CDR3 spans 13 residues. The V gene's germline CDR1 is SEHNR and CDR2 FQNEAQ (reference sequence). The chain recombines TRBV7-9 with TRBJ2-7, with a tentative D call TRBD2 (6 bases). The TCR sequence derives from a human donor with narcolepsy. Input material: CD45RA- memory CD4+ T cells from PBMCs. The CDR3: CASSLAGSYEQYF. CDR3 sequence (DNA): TGTGCCAGCAGCTTGGCGGGATCCTACGAGCAGTACTTC.